A single sample gave rise to the 10 T cell receptor beta chains below, sequenced in a study of graft-versus-host responses after intestinal transplantation. The antigens of these receptors remain unknown. The repertoire was sequenced with immunoSEQ multiplex PCR; TCRdb's copy has only in-frame clones and lacks some. Of about 97,000 clones listed, 85% to 95% were seen once; the top ten hold over 0.06%. The input for sequencing was unstimulated CD8+ T cells sorted from spleen or lymph node cells, taken before transplant. The receptors were sampled from a human donor who was the organ donor for an intestinal transplant.

This clone was recorded only once. The chain links TRBV5-1 to TRBJ2-1; no clear D. The CDR3 runs to 13 residues. Germline V gene data show CDR1 as SGHRS and CDR2 as YFSETQ. The germline V and J ends were trimmed by 0 bases and 10 bases, with 11 bases remaining between them. In DNA form, the CDR3 reads TGCGCCAGCAGCTTGGGCCCCCTTGAGGAGCAGTTCTTC. It codes for CASSLGPLEEQFF.

V gene TRBV6-6 combines with J gene TRBJ1-5, with unresolved D. CDR3 length: 15 residues. The V gene lost 5 bases and the J gene lost 0 bases, with 11 bases spanning the gap. Germline V CDR1 and CDR2: MNHNY, SVGAGI (reference sequence). This CDR3 is CASSTLTVSNQPQHF. In DNA form, the CDR3 reads TGTGCCAGCAGTACCCTCACAGTTAGCAATCAGCCCCAGCATTTT.

The chain recombines TRBV30 with TRBJ2-1; no reliable D call. The ends were cut back, 2 bases at V and 4 bases at J, with 6 bases in the middle. Per the germline V gene, CDR1 is GTSNPN and CDR2 is SVGIG (reference sequence). This CDR3 region has 12 residues. CDR3 sequence: CAWSPSYNEQFF. The CDR3 nucleotides are TGTGCCTGGAGTCCGTCTTACAATGAGCAGTTCTTC. The whole variable domain, remainder taken from reference TRBV30 and TRBJ2-1, is SQTIHQWPATLVQPVGSPLSLECTVEGTSNPNLYWYRQAAGRGLQLLFYSVGIGQISSEVPQNLSASRPQDRQFILSSKKLLLSDSGFYLCAWSPSYNEQFFGPGTRLTVL.

The genes are TRBV19 and TRBJ2-2; TRBD1 aligns across 7 bases. The CDR3 spans 12 residues. Looked up from germline, CDR1 is LNHDA and CDR2 is SQIVND (reference sequence). J gave up 7 bases and V 11 bases, and 7 bases lay outside the gene matches. The CDR3 protein is CAAERGLGELFF. CDR3 nucleotides: TGTGCCGCAGAGAGGGGGCTCGGGGAGCTGTTTTTT. Complete variable domain (other parts from reference TRBV19 and TRBJ2-2): DGGITQSPKYLFRKEGQNVTLSCEQNLNHDAMYWYRQDPGQGLRLIYYSQIVNDFQKGDIAEGYSVSREKKESFPLTVTSAQKNPTAFYLCAAERGLGELFFGEGSRLTVL.

This rearrangement joins TRBV28 to TRBJ1-5; D gene uncertain. The CDR3 contains 10 residues. Germline V gene sequence: CDR1 MDHEN, CDR2 SYDVKM. Trimming took off 10 bases at V and 1 base at J, with 2 bases between the two ends. The CDR3 spells CATSNQPQHF. The CDR3 bases are TGTGCCACGAGCAATCAGCCCCAGCATTTT.

This rearrangement joins TRBV6-1 to TRBJ1-1; D is perhaps TRBD1 (5 bases). The V and J ends lost 3 bases and 5 bases respectively, with 19 bases between them. This CDR3 is 16 amino acids long. Germline CDR1 MNHNS, CDR2 SASEGT. CDR3 protein: CASSDYFPGGRTEAFF. The CDR3 DNA is TGTGCCAGCAGTGACTACTTCCCCGGGGGAAGGACTGAAGCTTTCTTT.

Regarding this clone: The sample contains more than one DNA sequence encoding this CDR3. This chain connects TRBV27 to TRBJ2-7; tentatively, D is TRBD2 (5 bases). Germline CDR1 reads MNHEY; CDR2 reads SMNVEV (reference sequence). Trimming left V 0 bases short and J 4 bases short, with 7 bases between. This CDR3 has 13 amino acids. The CDR3: CASSLSTGYEQYF. The CDR3 coding sequence is TGTGCCAGCAGTTTATCGACGGGGTACGAGCAGTACTTC.

The chain uses TRBV5-4 and TRBJ2-1; maybe TRBD2 (5 bases). Trimming took 4 bases from V and 6 from J, leaving 20 bases between them. The germline CDR1 and CDR2 sequences are SGHNT and YYREEE (reference sequence). This CDR3 has 16 residues. CDR3 bases: TGTGCCAGCAGCCCTACCGTTCCCCTAGCCTCCAATGAGCAGTTCTTC. Amino acid sequence: CASSPTVPLASNEQFF.

The CDR3 sequence is CASSIRDRLNTEAFF. The DNA for the CDR3 is TGTGCCAGTAGTATACGGGACAGATTGAACACTGAAGCTTTCTTT. The V gene is TRBV19, the J gene TRBJ1-1; 7 positions agree with TRBD1. The CDR3 runs to 15 residues. Germline-derived CDR1 and CDR2 are LNHDA and SQIVND (reference sequence). The V gene end was trimmed by 2 bases and the J gene end by 0 bases; junction bases not matched to a gene: 3.

The V gene is TRBV9, the J gene TRBJ2-3; D is ambiguous. The CDR3 runs 12 residues. The germline gives CDR1 SGDLS, CDR2 YYNGEE. The V and J ends lost 4 bases and 2 bases respectively, with 5 bases between them. The CDR3 reads CASSPNTDTQYF. The CDR3 region has the DNA TGTGCCAGCAGCCCAAACACAGATACGCAGTATTTT.